The clone carrying this T cell receptor beta chain was observed once. This record belongs to a study of OX40 agonist ivuxolimab in advanced cancers. Overall study context: Allowance was made for prior anti-PD-1, anti-PD-L1 or anti-CTLA-4 therapy, and around 41% had some. Partial responses, seen in three patients, involved one hepatocellular carcinoma and two cutaneous melanomas.

Method: immunoSEQ multiplex PCR; TCRdb's copy keeps in-frame clones and lacks some. The sample records approximately 91,000 clones, approximately 83% being singletons. The receptor was isolated from an adult with an advanced solid tumor such as melanoma, head and neck, liver or kidney cancer. The specimen comprised CD4+ or CD8+ T cells sorted from blood, sampled in a trial of the OX40 agonist ivuxolimab.

CDR3 sequence: CASSFNRGLAETQYF. The CDR3 coding sequence is TGTGCCAGCAGTTTCAACAGGGGGCTGGCAGAGACCCAGTACTTC. This chain links TRBV28 with TRBJ2-5; the match to TRBD1 covers 9 bases. J was trimmed by 4 bases and V by 3 bases; bases with no gene match: 6. The CDR3 spans 15 residues. Germline loops: CDR1 MDHEN, CDR2 SYDVKM. The variable domain in full, completed from reference TRBV28 and TRBJ2-5, reads DVKVTQSSRYLVKRTGEKVFLECVQDMDHENMFWYRQDPGLGLRLIYFSYDVKMKEKGDIPEGYSVSREKKERFSLILESASTNQTSMYLCASSFNRGLAETQYFGPGTRLLVL.